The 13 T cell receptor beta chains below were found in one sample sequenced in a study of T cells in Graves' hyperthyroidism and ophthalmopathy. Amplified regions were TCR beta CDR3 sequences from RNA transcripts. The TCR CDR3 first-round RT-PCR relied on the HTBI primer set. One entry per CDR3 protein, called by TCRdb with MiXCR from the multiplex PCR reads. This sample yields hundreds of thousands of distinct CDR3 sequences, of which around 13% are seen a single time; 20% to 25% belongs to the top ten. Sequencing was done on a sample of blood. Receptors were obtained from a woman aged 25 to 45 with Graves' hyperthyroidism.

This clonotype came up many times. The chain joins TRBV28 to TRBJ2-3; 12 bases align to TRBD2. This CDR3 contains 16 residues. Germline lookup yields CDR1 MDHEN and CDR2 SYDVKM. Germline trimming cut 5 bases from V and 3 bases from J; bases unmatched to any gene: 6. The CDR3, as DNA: TGTGCCAGCAGTGCTCATCTAGCGGGAGGGACAGATACGCAGTATTTT. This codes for CASSAHLAGGTDTQYF. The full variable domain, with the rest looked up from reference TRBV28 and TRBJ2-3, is DVKVTQSSRYLVKRTGEKVFLECVQDMDHENMFWYRQDPGLGLRLIYFSYDVKMKEKGDIPEGYSVSREKKERFSLILESASTNQTSMYLCASSAHLAGGTDTQYFGPGTRLTVL.

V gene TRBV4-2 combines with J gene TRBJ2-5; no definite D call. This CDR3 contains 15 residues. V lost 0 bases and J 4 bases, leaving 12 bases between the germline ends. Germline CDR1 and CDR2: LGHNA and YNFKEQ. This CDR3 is CASSQDRIQRETQYF. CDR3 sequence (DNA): TGTGCCAGCAGCCAAGATCGCATCCAGCGAGAGACCCAGTACTTC.

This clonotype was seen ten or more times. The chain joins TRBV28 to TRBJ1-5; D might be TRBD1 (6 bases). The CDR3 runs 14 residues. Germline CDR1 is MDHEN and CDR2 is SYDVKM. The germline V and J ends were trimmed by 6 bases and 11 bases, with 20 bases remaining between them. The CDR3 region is CASRPKGPGQSQHF. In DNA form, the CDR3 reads TGTGCCAGCAGGCCAAAGGGGCCTGGACAGTCCCAGCATTTT.

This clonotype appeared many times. This chain's CDR3 is CASRAIRGAGNQPQHF. CDR3 DNA sequence: TGTGCCAGCAGAGCGATCAGGGGAGCCGGCAATCAGCCCCAGCATTTT. V is TRBV6-1 and J is TRBJ1-5; TRBD1 might be the D (6 bases). This CDR3 is built from 16 residues. The germline V and J ends were trimmed by 6 bases and 2 bases, with 17 bases remaining between them. Germline assignment: CDR1 MNHNS and CDR2 SASEGT.

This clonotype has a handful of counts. The CDR3 spells CSVKQGGIEQYF. The DNA of the CDR3 is TGCAGCGTTAAACAGGGGGGCATAGAGCAGTACTTC. V gene TRBV29-1 combines with J gene TRBJ2-7; 8 bases agree with TRBD1. V lost 5 bases to trimming and J lost 7 bases; unmatched junction nucleotides: 7. From germline, CDR1 is SQVTM and CDR2 ANQGSEA. The CDR3 has 12 amino acids.

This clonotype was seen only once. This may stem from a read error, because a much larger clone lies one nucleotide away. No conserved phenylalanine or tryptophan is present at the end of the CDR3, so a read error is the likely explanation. In DNA form, the CDR3 reads TGTGCCATCAGTGTTGCTCCGGGACAGGACAGGAAGACCCAGTACCTC. It yields the protein CAISVAPGQDRKTQYL. This chain links TRBV10-3 with TRBJ2-5; 8 bases line up with TRBD1. Losses at the gene ends were 4 bases for V and 6 bases for J; bases not matched to a gene: 13. The CDR3 is 16 amino acids. Germline V CDR1 and CDR2: ENHRY, SYGVKD.

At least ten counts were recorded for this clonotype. The chain's CDR3 is CASSLGGANGQETQYF. The CDR3 coding sequence is TGTGCCAGCAGTTTGGGGGGCGCAAACGGCCAAGAGACCCAGTACTTC. The chain carries TRBV12-3 or TRBV12-4 and TRBJ2-5; the D gene could be TRBD1 or TRBD2 (6 bases each). Trimming took off 3 bases at V and 1 base at J, with 15 bases between the two ends. This CDR3 comprises 16 residues.

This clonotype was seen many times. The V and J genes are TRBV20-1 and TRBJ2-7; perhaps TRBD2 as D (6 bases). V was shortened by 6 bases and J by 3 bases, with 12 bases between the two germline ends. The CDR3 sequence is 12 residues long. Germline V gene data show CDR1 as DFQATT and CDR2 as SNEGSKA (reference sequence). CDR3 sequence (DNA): TGCAGTGCCAAGGGACTTTACTACGAGCAGTACTTC. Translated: CSAKGLYYEQYF.

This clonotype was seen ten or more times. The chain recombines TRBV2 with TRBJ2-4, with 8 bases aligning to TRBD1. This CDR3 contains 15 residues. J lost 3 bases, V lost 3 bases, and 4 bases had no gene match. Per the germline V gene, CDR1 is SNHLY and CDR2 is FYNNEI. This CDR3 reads CASSDPGGLKNIQYF. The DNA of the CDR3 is TGTGCCAGCAGTGACCCAGGGGGCCTCAAAAACATTCAGTACTTC. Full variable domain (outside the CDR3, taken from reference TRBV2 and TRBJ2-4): EPEVTQTPSHQVTQMGQEVILRCVPISNHLYFYWYRQILGQKVEFLVSFYNNEISEKSEIFDDQFSVERPDGSNFTLKIRSTKLEDSAMYFCASSDPGGLKNIQYFGAGTRLSVL.

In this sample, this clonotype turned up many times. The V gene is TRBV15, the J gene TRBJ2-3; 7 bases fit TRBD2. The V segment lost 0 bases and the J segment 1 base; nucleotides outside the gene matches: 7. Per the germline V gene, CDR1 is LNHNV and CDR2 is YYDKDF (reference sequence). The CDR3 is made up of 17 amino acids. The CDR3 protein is CATSRDSSGVGTDTQYF. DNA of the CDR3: TGTGCCACCAGCAGAGATTCTAGCGGAGTGGGCACAGATACGCAGTATTTT.

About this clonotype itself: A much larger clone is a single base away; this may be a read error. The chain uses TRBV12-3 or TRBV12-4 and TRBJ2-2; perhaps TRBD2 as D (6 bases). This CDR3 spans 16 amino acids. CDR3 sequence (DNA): TGTGCCAGCAGTTTAGTAGGGGAGTCGGGCACCGGGGGGCTGTTTTTT. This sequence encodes CASSLVGESGTGGLFF.

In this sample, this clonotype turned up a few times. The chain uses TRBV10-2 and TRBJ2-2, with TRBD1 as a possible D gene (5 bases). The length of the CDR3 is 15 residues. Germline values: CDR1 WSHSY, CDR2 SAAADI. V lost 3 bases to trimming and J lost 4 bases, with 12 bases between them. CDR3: CASSDIRESTGELFF. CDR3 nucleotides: TGCGCCAGCAGTGATATCAGGGAATCCACCGGGGAGCTGTTTTTT.

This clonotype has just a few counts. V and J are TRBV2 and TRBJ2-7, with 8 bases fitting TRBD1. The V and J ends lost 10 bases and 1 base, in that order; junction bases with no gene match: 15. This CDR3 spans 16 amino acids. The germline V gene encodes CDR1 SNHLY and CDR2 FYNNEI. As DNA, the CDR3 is TGTGCCACCCTAGGACAGGGCAGGACCGATTCCTACGAGCAGTACTTC. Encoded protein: CATLGQGRTDSYEQYF.